Listed below are T cell receptor beta chains from one sample, sequenced in a study of T-cell reconstitution after alpha-beta-depleted transplantation in children. Each CDR3 protein gets one entry after TCRdb re-called the PCR reads with MiXCR. The repertoire holds approximately 500,000 distinct CDR3 sequences, with 25% to 30% as singletons. The sample was PBMCs, taken before TCRalphabeta/CD19-depleted stem cell transplant. These receptors were collected from a boy younger than two with Wiskott-Aldrich syndrome, due to receive a stem cell transplant. Both conserved end residues are part of each CDR3. D genes are given only for firm matches. Expanded clones get a size class; other rows say once, few or many, or leave the size out.

v_call	j_call	clone_size	d_call	cdr3_nt	cdr3_aa
TRBV29-1	TRBJ2-4	.	TRBD1	TGCAGCGTAGGACAGGGGGCAGGGAACATTCAGTACTTC	CSVGQGAGNIQYF
TRBV20-1	TRBJ1-6	few	TRBD1	TGCAGTGCTAGAGGGGACAGGGAGTGGAGTTCACCCCTCCACTTT	CSARGDREWSSPLHF
TRBV29-1	TRBJ2-3	few	TRBD2	TGCAGCGTCTCGACTAGCGGGATTGTAACAGATACGCAGTATTTT	CSVSTSGIVTDTQYF
TRBV5-1	TRBJ2-7	few	.	TGCGCCAGCAGCTTGGGGGCGGTCTTCGGCTACGAGCAGTACTTC	CASSLGAVFGYEQYF
TRBV27	TRBJ2-3	.	.	TGTGCCAGCAGTTTCCGGAGCCGGGGACGGGGCCTAACAGATACGCAGTATTTT	CASSFRSRGRGLTDTQYF
TRBV20-1	TRBJ1-6	few	.	TGCAGTGCTAGAGAGCGACGGGGGGCCAATTCACCCCTCCACTTT	CSARERRGANSPLHF
TRBV20-1	TRBJ1-2	few	.	TGCAGTGCTAGGAGGACAGCTGACGGTTATGGCTACACCTTC	CSARRTADGYGYTF
TRBV30	TRBJ2-7	few	TRBD2	TGTGCCGGGGAGACTAGCGGCTCCTACGAGCAGTACTTC	CAGETSGSYEQYF
TRBV10-3	TRBJ1-3	.	.	TGTGCCATCAGTGATGTAGGGGGGGCGGCTGGAAACACCATATATTTT	CAISDVGGAAGNTIYF
TRBV5-1	TRBJ2-1	.	.	TGCGCCAGCAGCTTGGTAGTCGGTCCCAATGAGCAGTTCTTC	CASSLVVGPNEQFF
TRBV3-1	TRBJ2-7	.	TRBD2	TGTGCCAGCAGCCAATACCGGACTAGCGGGAGTTACGAGCAGTACTTC	CASSQYRTSGSYEQYF
TRBV12-3/TRBV12-4	TRBJ1-2	.	.	TGTGCCAGCAGTTTCCCCGCCGGATTTTTTGGCTACACCTTC	CASSFPAGFFGYTF
TRBV11-1	TRBJ2-3	.	TRBD2	TGTGCCAGCAGCCCGACACTCCGTATGACTAGCGGGGCTATCACAGATACGCAGTATTTT	CASSPTLRMTSGAITDTQYF
TRBV20-1	TRBJ1-5	few	TRBD1	TGCAGTGCTCAGGACAGGGGGCCTAGCCCGGGTCAGCCCCAGCATTTT	CSAQDRGPSPGQPQHF
TRBV6-2/TRBV6-3	TRBJ2-5	few	TRBD2	TGTGCCAGCAGTTTCTTCTATAGCGGGAGCGGCCAAGAGACCCAGTACTTC	CASSFFYSGSGQETQYF
TRBV5-6	TRBJ2-7	few	TRBD2	TGTGCCAGCAGGGATACTGGCGGGAGCTACGAGCAGTACTTC	CASRDTGGSYEQYF
TRBV20-1	TRBJ2-5	few	TRBD2	TGCAGTGCTAGAGAGGGAGGGGAGACCCAGTACTTC	CSAREGGETQYF
TRBV5-4	TRBJ2-2	.	.	TGTGCCAGCAGCTTGGTATTTAATGGCGGGGAGCTGTTTTTT	CASSLVFNGGELFF
TRBV5-1	TRBJ2-7	few	.	TGCGCCAGCAGCTTGGGTCACAGTAGGAACGAGCAGTACTTC	CASSLGHSRNEQYF
TRBV20-1	TRBJ2-1	.	.	TGCAGTGCGCGGGACTCCAAACTCCATTACAATGAGCAGTTCTTC	CSARDSKLHYNEQFF
TRBV5-1	TRBJ2-6	.	TRBD1	TGCGCCAGCAGCTTGTTTCCGGGACAGGGAACTGGGGCCAACGTCCTGACTTTC	CASSLFPGQGTGANVLTF
TRBV7-9	TRBJ2-7	few	TRBD1	TGTGCCAGCAGCTCGACGGACAGGTCCCACTTC	CASSSTDRSHF
TRBV5-1	TRBJ2-7	few	.	TGCGCCAGCAGCTTGTATGTCTCCTACGAGCAGTACTTC	CASSLYVSYEQYF
TRBV27	TRBJ2-3	.	.	TGTGCCAGCAGTTTACGCGGCGGGGATATACGAGGGCCAGATACGCAGTATTTT	CASSLRGGDIRGPDTQYF
TRBV30	TRBJ1-5	.	.	TGTGCCTGGAGTCGGTCAGTCAATCAGCCCCAGCATTTT	CAWSRSVNQPQHF
TRBV20-1	TRBJ2-3	.	TRBD2	TGCAGTGCTAGAGATCGGCGGGGTAGCGGGAGCTCAGATACGCAGTATTTT	CSARDRRGSGSSDTQYF
TRBV12-3/TRBV12-4	TRBJ2-1	few	.	TGTGCCAGCGCGCGTGGGGGAGTCAGTTACAATGAGCAGTTCTTC	CASARGGVSYNEQFF
TRBV28	TRBJ2-4	.	TRBD2	TGTGCCAGCACCTCGGGAGGGGAAGTAACCAAAAACATTCAGTACTTC	CASTSGGEVTKNIQYF
TRBV7-7	TRBJ2-2	few	TRBD2	TGTGCCAGCAGCCCAGGGCCTAGCGGGAGTTCGTCCGGGGAGCTGTTTTTT	CASSPGPSGSSSGELFF
TRBV20-1	TRBJ2-2	few	.	TGCAGTGCTAGAGATCTGCTAAACACCGGGGAGCTGTTTTTT	CSARDLLNTGELFF
TRBV5-1	TRBJ2-2	few	TRBD2	TGCGCCAGCAGCTTGGCGCTAGCGGGGAACACCGGGGAGCTGTTTTTT	CASSLALAGNTGELFF
TRBV6-5	TRBJ2-7	few	TRBD1	TGTGCCAGCAGTTACGCCCCGGGACAGGGGACCGAGCAGTACTTC	CASSYAPGQGTEQYF
TRBV7-2	TRBJ2-3	few	TRBD2	TGTGCCAGCAGCTTGGCTAGCGGGAGGGCAGATACGCAGTATTTT	CASSLASGRADTQYF
TRBV12-3/TRBV12-4	TRBJ2-1	.	.	TGTGCCAGCAGCCGCCTAAGGTACAATGAGCAGTTCTTC	CASSRLRYNEQFF
TRBV29-1	TRBJ1-2	few	.	TGCAGCGCCCCTCGGGGGGCAGATGGCTACACCTTC	CSAPRGADGYTF
TRBV5-1	TRBJ2-5	few	TRBD2	TGCGCCAGCAGCTTCAGCGGGAGTCGGCAAGAGACCCAGTACTTC	CASSFSGSRQETQYF
TRBV9	TRBJ2-3	few	TRBD2	TGTGCCAGCAGCGTGGGCGGGAGGGCCCTCGGCACAGATACGCAGTATTTT	CASSVGGRALGTDTQYF
TRBV18	TRBJ2-3	.	TRBD2	TGTGCCAGCTCAGGACTAGCGGGAAGAACAGATACGCAGTATTTT	CASSGLAGRTDTQYF
TRBV29-1	TRBJ1-1	.	.	TGCAGCGTCCCCAAGTGGCCGGCTAACACTGAAGCTTTCTTT	CSVPKWPANTEAFF
TRBV12-3/TRBV12-4	TRBJ2-7	many	.	TGTGCCAGCAGTTTGGGTTTTAGAGGTGAGCAGTACTTC	CASSLGFRGEQYF
TRBV7-2	TRBJ2-3	few	.	TGTGCCAGCAGCTTATTCGGGGCCTTCACAGATACGCAGTATTTT	CASSLFGAFTDTQYF
TRBV9	TRBJ1-4	few	TRBD1	TGTGCCAGCAGCGCCGGACAGGAAAGAGGGGATGAAAAACTGTTTTTT	CASSAGQERGDEKLFF
TRBV7-2	TRBJ2-7	.	TRBD1	TGTGCCAGCATCCCGGGACAGGGCCCCTACGAGCAGTACTTC	CASIPGQGPYEQYF
TRBV5-1	TRBJ2-2	few	.	TGCGCCAGCAGCTTGCTGCAGGGGAACCCCGGGGAGCTGTTTTTT	CASSLLQGNPGELFF
TRBV6-2/TRBV6-3	TRBJ2-7	.	.	TGTGCCAGCAGTCGAGCGCCGGGAGCTCACTACGAGCAGTACTTC	CASSRAPGAHYEQYF
TRBV12-3/TRBV12-4	TRBJ1-2	few	TRBD1	TGTGCCAGCAGTTCTACGGACAGGGTAGGGAATGGCTACACCTTC	CASSSTDRVGNGYTF
TRBV29-1	TRBJ2-3	.	.	TGCAGCGTTGAGACTAATTCGGATACGCAGTATTTT	CSVETNSDTQYF